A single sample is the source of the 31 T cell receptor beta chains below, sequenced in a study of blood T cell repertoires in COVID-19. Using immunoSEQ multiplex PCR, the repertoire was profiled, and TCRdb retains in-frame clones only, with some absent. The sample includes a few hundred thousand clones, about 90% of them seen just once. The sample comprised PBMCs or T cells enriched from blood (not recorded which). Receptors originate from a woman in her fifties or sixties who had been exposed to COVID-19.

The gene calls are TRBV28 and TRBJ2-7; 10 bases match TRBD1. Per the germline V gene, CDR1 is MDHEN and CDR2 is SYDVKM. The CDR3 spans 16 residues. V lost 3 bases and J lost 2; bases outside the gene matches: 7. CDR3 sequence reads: CASSLRPDRGPYEQYF. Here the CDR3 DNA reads TGTGCCAGCAGTTTGCGCCCCGACAGGGGGCCCTACGAGCAGTACTTC.

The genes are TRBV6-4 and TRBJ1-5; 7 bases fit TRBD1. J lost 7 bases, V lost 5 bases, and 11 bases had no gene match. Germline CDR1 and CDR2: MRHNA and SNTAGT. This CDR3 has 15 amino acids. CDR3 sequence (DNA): TGTGCCAGCAGTCGGCCTCGACAGGGCGGACAGCCCCAGCATTTT. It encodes CASSRPRQGGQPQHF.

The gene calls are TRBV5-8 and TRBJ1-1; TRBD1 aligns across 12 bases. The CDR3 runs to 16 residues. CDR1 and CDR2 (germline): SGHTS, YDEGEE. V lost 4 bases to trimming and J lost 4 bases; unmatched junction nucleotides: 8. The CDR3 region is CASSVRDRGRGTEAFF. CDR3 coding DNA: TGTGCCAGCAGCGTCCGGGACAGGGGGCGCGGCACTGAAGCTTTCTTT.

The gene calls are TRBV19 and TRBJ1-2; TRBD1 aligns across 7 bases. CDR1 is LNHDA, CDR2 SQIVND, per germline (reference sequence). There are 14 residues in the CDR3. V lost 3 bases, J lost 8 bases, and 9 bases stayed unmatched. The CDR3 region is CASSIRRQGGGYTF. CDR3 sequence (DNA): TGTGCCAGTAGTATCCGAAGACAGGGTGGCGGCTACACCTTC.

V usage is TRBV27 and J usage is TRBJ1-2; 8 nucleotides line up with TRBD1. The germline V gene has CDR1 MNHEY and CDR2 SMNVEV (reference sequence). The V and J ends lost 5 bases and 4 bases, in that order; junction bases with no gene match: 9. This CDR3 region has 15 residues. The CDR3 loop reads CASSPMAGGFYGYTF. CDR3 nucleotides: TGTGCCAGCAGTCCGATGGCAGGGGGCTTCTATGGCTACACCTTC.

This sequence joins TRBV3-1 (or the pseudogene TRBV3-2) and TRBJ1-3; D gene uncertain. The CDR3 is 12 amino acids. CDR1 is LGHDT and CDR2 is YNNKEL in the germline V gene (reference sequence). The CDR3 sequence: CPRVQPGNTIYF. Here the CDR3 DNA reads TGTCCGAGGGTACAGCCCGGAAACACCATATATTTT.

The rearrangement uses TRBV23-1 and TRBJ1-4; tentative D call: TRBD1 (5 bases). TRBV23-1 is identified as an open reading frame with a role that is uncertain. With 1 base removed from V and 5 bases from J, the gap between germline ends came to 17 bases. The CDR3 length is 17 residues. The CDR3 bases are TGCGCCAGCAGTCAATTCGAACAGGTCCCGGCGAATGAAAAACTGTTTTTT. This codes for CASSQFEQVPANEKLFF.

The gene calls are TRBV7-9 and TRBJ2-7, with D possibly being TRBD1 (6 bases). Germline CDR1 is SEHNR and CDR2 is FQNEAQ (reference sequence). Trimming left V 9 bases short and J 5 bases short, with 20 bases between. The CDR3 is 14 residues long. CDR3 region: CASITGTNRDEQYF. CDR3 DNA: TGTGCCAGTATCACGGGGACAAACAGAGACGAGCAGTACTTC.

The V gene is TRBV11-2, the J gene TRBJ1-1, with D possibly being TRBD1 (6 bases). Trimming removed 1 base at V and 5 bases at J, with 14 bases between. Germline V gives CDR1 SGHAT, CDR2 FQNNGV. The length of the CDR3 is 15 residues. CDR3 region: CASSLGGGAGTEAFF. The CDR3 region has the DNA TGTGCCAGCAGCTTAGGGGGGGGCGCTGGGACTGAAGCTTTCTTT.

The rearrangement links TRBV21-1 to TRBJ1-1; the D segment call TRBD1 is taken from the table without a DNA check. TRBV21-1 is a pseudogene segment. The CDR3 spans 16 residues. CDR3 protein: CASSQRPGQKNTEAFF. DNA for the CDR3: TGTGCCAGCAGCCAAAGGCCGGGACAAAAGAACACTGAAGCTTTCTTT.

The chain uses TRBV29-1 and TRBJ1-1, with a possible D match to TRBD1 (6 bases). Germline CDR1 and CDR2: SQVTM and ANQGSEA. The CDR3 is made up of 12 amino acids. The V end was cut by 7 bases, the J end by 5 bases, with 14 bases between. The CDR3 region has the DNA TGCAGCGCCAACAGGGTAGGGACTGAAGCTTTCTTT. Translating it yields CSANRVGTEAFF.

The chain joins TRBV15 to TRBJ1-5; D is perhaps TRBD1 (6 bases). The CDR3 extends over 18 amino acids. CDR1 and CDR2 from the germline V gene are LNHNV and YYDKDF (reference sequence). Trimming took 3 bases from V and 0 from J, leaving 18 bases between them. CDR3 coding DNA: TGTGCCACCAGCAGGGGACCGGACAGTAGATATAGCAATCAGCCCCAGCATTTT. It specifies CATSRGPDSRYSNQPQHF.

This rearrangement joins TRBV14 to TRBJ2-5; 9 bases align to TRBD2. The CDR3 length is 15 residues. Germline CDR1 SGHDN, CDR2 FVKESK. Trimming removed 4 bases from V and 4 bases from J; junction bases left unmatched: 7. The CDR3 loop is CASSRQAGGSETQYF. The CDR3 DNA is TGTGCCAGCAGCCGTCAAGCGGGGGGATCAGAGACCCAGTACTTC.

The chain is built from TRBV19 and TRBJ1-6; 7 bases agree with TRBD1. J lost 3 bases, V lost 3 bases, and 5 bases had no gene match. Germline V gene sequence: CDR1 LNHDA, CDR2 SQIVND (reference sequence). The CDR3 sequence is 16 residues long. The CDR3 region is CASSIITGVYNSPLHF. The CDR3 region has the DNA TGTGCCAGTAGTATCATAACAGGGGTCTATAATTCACCCCTCCACTTT.

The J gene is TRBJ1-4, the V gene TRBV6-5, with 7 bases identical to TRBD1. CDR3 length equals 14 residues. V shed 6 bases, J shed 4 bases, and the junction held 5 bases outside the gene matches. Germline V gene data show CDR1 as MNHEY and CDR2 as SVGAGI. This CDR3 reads CASSRQGLNEKLFF. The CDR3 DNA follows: TGTGCCAGCAGCAGACAGGGCCTTAATGAAAAACTGTTTTTT.

CDR3 sequence (DNA): TGTGCCAGTAGTACGGACGCGGGGACTTACGAGCAGTACTTC. Protein product: CASSTDAGTYEQYF. J is TRBJ2-7 and V is TRBV19, with D perhaps TRBD2 (6 bases). Germline V CDR1 and CDR2: LNHDA, SQIVND (reference sequence). The CDR3 is 14 amino acids. V was shortened by 4 bases and J by 4 bases, with 14 bases between the two germline ends.

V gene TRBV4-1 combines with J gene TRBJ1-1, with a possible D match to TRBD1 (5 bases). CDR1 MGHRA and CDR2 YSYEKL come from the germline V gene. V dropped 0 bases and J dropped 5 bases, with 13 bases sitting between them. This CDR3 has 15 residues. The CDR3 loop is CASSQDSAGGTEAFF. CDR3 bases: TGCGCCAGCAGCCAAGATTCAGCCGGGGGGACTGAAGCTTTCTTT.

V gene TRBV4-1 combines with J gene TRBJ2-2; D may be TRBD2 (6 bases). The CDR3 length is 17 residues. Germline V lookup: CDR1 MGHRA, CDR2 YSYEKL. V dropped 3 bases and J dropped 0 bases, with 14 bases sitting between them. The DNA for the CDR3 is TGCGCCAGCAGCCACCGACGGGGCGGGGCGAACACCGGGGAGCTGTTTTTT. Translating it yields CASSHRRGGANTGELFF.

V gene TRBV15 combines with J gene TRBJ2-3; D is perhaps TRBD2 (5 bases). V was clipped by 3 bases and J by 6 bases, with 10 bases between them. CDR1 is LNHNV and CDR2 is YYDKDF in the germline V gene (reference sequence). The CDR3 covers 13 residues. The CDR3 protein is CATSRDWVDTQYF. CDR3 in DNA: TGTGCCACCAGCAGGGACTGGGTGGATACGCAGTATTTT.

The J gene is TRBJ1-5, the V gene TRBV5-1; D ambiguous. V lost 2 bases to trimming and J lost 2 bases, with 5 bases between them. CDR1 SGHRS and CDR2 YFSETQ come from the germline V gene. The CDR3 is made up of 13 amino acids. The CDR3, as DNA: TGCGCCAGCAGCTTCGAGGGCAATCAGCCCCAGCATTTT. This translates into CASSFEGNQPQHF. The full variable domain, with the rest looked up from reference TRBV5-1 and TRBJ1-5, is KAGVTQTPRYLIKTRGQQVTLSCSPISGHRSVSWYQQTPGQGLQFLFEYFSETQRNKGNFPGRFSGRQFSNSRSEMNVSTLELGDSALYLCASSFEGNQPQHFGDGTRLSIL.

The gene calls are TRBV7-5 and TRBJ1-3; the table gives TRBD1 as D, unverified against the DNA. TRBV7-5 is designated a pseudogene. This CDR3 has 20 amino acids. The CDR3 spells CARSLEIRGRLVSVGNTIYF. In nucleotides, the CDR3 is TGTGCCAGAAGCTTAGAAATTAGGGGCCGCTTAGTCAGCGTCGGAAACACCATATATTTT.

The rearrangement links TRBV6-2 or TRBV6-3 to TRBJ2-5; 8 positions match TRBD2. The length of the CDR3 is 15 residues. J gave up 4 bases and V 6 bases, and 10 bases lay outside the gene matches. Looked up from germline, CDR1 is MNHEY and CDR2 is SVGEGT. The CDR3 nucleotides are TGTGCCAGCAGCACCGGGACTAGTGGTGCAGAGACCCAGTACTTC. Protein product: CASSTGTSGAETQYF.

The CDR3 nucleotides are TGTGCCAGCAGCTTAGCGGGAGGGAATCTCGCTAGGACGCAGTATTTT. Translating gives CASSLAGGNLARTQYF. V gene TRBV7-2 combines with J gene TRBJ2-3; 7 bases line up with TRBD2. V gave up 0 bases and J gave up 9 bases; unmatched junction bases: 12. This CDR3 spans 16 amino acids. The germline V gene has CDR1 SGHTA and CDR2 FQGNSA.

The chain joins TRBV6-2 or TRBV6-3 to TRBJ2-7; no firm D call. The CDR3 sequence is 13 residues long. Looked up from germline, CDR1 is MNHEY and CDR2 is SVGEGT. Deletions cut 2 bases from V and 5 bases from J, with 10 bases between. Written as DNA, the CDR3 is TGTGCCAGCAGTTACGATGTCTATGACGAGCAGTACTTC. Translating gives CASSYDVYDEQYF.

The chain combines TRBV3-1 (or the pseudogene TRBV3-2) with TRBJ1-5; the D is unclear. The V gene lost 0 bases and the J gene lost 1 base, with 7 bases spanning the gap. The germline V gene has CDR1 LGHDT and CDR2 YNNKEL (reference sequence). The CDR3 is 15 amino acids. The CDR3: CASSQDHTSNQPQHF. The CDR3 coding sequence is TGTGCCAGCAGCCAAGATCACACAAGCAATCAGCCCCAGCATTTT.

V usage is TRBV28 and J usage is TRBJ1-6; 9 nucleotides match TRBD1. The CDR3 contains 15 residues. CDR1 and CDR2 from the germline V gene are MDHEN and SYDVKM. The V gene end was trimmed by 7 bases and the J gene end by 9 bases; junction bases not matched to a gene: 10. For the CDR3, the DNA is TGTGCCAGCACGGGGCCGGGACAGGGTATTTCACCCCTCCACTTT. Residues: CASTGPGQGISPLHF.

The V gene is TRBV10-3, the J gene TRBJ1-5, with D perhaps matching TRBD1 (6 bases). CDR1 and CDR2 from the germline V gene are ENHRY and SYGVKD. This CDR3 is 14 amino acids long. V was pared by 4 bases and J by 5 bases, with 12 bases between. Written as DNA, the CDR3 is TGTGCCATCAGTGGGGCGGACAGAGATCAGCCCCAGCATTTT. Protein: CAISGADRDQPQHF.

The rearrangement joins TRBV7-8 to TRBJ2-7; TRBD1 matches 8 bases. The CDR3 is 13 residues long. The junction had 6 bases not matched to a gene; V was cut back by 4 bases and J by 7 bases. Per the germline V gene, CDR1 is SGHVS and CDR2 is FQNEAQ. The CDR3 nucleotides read TGTGCCAGCAGCTCCGGACAGGGTGTGGAGCAGTACTTC. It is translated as CASSSGQGVEQYF. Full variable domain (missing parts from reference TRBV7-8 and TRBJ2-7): GAGVSQSPRYKVAKRGQDVALRCDPISGHVSLFWYQQALGQGPEFLTYFQNEAQLDKSGLPSDRFFAERPEGSVSTLKIQRTQQEDSAVYLCASSSGQGVEQYFGPGTRLTVT.

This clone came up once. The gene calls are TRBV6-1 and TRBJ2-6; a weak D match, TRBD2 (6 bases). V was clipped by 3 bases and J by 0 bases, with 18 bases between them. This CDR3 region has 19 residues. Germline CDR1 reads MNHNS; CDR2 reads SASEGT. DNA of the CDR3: TGTGCCAGCAGTGAGGGGTTAGGCGGGGTGAGCTCTGGGGCCAACGTCCTGACTTTC. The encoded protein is CASSEGLGGVSSGANVLTF.

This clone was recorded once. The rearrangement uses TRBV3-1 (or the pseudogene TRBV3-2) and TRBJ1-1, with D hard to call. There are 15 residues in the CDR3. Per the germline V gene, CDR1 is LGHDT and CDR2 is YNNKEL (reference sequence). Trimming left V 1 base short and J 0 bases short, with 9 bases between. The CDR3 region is CASSQVGRMNTEAFF. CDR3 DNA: TGTGCCAGCAGCCAAGTGGGGAGAATGAACACTGAAGCTTTCTTT.

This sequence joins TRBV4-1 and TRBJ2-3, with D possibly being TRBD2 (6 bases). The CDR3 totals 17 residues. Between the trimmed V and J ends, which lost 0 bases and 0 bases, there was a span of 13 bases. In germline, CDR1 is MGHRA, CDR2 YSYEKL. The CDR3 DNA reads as TGCGCCAGCAGCCAAGATAGGGGCGGGGTTAGCACAGATACGCAGTATTTT. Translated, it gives CASSQDRGGVSTDTQYF.